The 15 T cell receptor beta chains given below trace back to one sample, sequenced in a study of T-cell memory formation after mild COVID-19. TCRdb reanalysed the 5' RACE reads using MiXCR and keeps one entry per CDR3 protein. The sample has around 430,000 distinct CDR3 sequences; about 17% are singletons. Specimen: PBMCs or a T cell subset sorted from them (not recorded which). Receptor source: a man aged 18 to 35 who had mild COVID-19 (a few samples of this study predate the infection). Cell type and time point are not known.

The chain links TRBV9 to TRBJ2-1, with 12 nucleotides matching TRBD2. The CDR3 is 16 amino acids. V gave up 3 bases and J gave up 3 bases; unmatched junction bases: 4. Germline V CDR1 and CDR2: SGDLS, YYNGEE. The CDR3 DNA follows: TGTGCCAGCAGCGAGACTAGCGGGGGCCACTACAATGAGCAGTTCTTC. This gives the protein CASSETSGGHYNEQFF.

A few counts support this clonotype. The J gene is TRBJ1-2, the V gene TRBV10-3; D unclear. The V and J ends lost 1 base and 5 bases respectively, with 8 bases between them. The CDR3 contains 13 residues. The germline gives CDR1 ENHRY, CDR2 SYGVKD. CDR3 residues: CAISEWTEYGYTF. The CDR3 nucleotides are TGTGCCATCAGTGAGTGGACTGAGTATGGCTACACCTTC.

This clonotype was counted between two and nine times. The DNA for the CDR3 is TGTGCCAGCAGTGACCTTCTAGCGGGGGGCACGATCCAAGAGACCCAGTACTTC. This gives the protein CASSDLLAGGTIQETQYF. The chain has TRBV6-1 and TRBJ2-5; 11 positions agree with TRBD2. Trimming took 3 bases from V and 1 from J; bases not matched to a gene: 10. The CDR3 runs 18 residues. Germline CDR1 is MNHNS and CDR2 is SASEGT.

This clonotype has just a few counts. This CDR3 is CATRQGLGTEAFF. The CDR3 nucleotides are TGTGCCACCCGGCAGGGGCTGGGGACTGAAGCTTTCTTT. The rearrangement joins TRBV18 to TRBJ1-1; D is perhaps TRBD1 (6 bases). The CDR3 sequence is 13 residues long. The germline V gene has CDR1 KGHSH and CDR2 LQKENI. Trimming removed 10 bases from V and 5 bases from J, with 17 bases in between.

This clonotype has only a few counts. The genes are TRBV9 and TRBJ2-1; a weak D match, TRBD1 (6 bases). In germline, CDR1 is SGDLS, CDR2 YYNGEE. Between the trimmed V and J ends, which lost 4 bases and 7 bases, there was a span of 15 bases. The CDR3 totals 14 residues. CDR3 protein: CASSIPGVANEQFF. DNA of the CDR3: TGTGCCAGCAGCATCCCAGGGGTTGCGAATGAGCAGTTCTTC.

In this sample, this clonotype turned up a few times. This chain joins TRBV23-1 and TRBJ1-4, with TRBD1 matching 7 bases. TRBV23-1 falls under the ORF class, with uncertain function. Losses at the gene ends were 6 bases for V and 5 bases for J; bases not matched to a gene: 6. The CDR3 length is 14 residues. The DNA of the CDR3 is TGCGCCAGCAGGGACGGGACAGAGAATGAAAAACTGTTTTTT. Its protein is CASRDGTENEKLFF.

J is TRBJ1-2 and V is TRBV29-1; 9 nucleotides agree with TRBD1. J gave up 7 bases and V 6 bases, and 12 bases lay outside the gene matches. Germline CDR1 SQVTM, CDR2 ANQGSEA. The CDR3 spans 14 residues. The CDR3 loop reads CSVPGTGYHGGYTF. In DNA, the CDR3 is TGCAGCGTCCCAGGGACAGGGTATCACGGTGGCTACACCTTC.

This clonotype came up a few times. In DNA, the CDR3 is TGTGCCAGCAGCTCCGGTCTAGCGGGGGGCCCTCTCCTAGCCAAAAACATTCAGTACTTC. Protein product: CASSSGLAGGPLLAKNIQYF. The chain uses TRBV7-2 and TRBJ2-4, with 11 positions matching TRBD2. V gave up 4 bases and J gave up 0 bases; unmatched junction bases: 14. Germline CDR1 reads SGHTA; CDR2 reads FQGNSA. CDR3 size: 20 residues. The full variable domain, its missing parts supplied by reference TRBV7-2 and TRBJ2-4, is GAGVSQSPSNKVTEKGKDVELRCDPISGHTALYWYRQSLGQGLEFLIYFQGNSAPDKSGLPSDRFSAERTGGSVSTLTIQRTQQEDSAVYLCASSSGLAGGPLLAKNIQYFGAGTRLSVL.

In its sample, this clonotype was seen a few times. The rearrangement uses TRBV9 and TRBJ1-6; D gene unclear. The CDR3 length is 15 residues. V was pared by 2 bases and J by 3 bases, with 9 bases between. Germline V lookup: CDR1 SGDLS, CDR2 YYNGEE. Written as DNA, the CDR3 is TGTGCCAGCAGCGTGGACGGTCACTATAATTCACCCCTCCACTTT. It specifies CASSVDGHYNSPLHF.

The chain is built from TRBV15 and TRBJ2-3, with D possibly matching TRBD1 (6 bases). CDR1 LNHNV and CDR2 YYDKDF come from the germline V gene (reference sequence). The CDR3 is 18 amino acids. V lost 0 bases and J 0 bases, leaving 16 bases between the germline ends. CDR3 amino acids: CATSRDLSDSLSTDTQYF. The CDR3 DNA sequence: TGTGCCACCAGCAGAGATCTCTCGGACAGCCTTAGCACAGATACGCAGTATTTT.

This clonotype has a handful of counts. J is TRBJ2-2 and V is TRBV6-5; D is unresolved. From germline, CDR1 is MNHEY and CDR2 SVGAGI. This CDR3 comprises 17 residues. Trimming removed 0 bases from V and 0 bases from J, with 11 bases in between. CDR3 loop: CASSYSNTATNTGELFF. In DNA form, the CDR3 reads TGTGCCAGCAGTTACTCGAACACAGCGACGAACACCGGGGAGCTGTTTTTT.

This clonotype appeared a few times. V gene TRBV6-6 combines with J gene TRBJ2-2; no reliable D call. The CDR3 is 14 residues long. The germline CDR1 and CDR2 sequences are MNHNY and SVGAGI (reference sequence). V was pared by 0 bases and J by 1 base, with 3 bases between. The CDR3 here is CASSYSENTGELFF. Here the CDR3 DNA reads TGTGCCAGCAGTTACTCAGAGAACACCGGGGAGCTGTTTTTT.

This clonotype turned up a few times. The chain carries TRBV4-3 and TRBJ1-3; D remains ambiguous. Germline V CDR1 and CDR2: LGHNA, YSLEER. The CDR3 length is 16 residues. With 0 bases removed from V and 0 bases from J, the gap between germline ends came to 9 bases. The CDR3 loop reads CASSQDRFGSGNTIYF. CDR3 nucleotide sequence: TGCGCCAGCAGCCAAGATCGATTCGGCTCTGGAAACACCATATATTTT.

This clonotype was found a few times. The V and J genes are TRBV7-2 and TRBJ1-2, with 7 bases aligning to TRBD1. Per germline, CDR1 SGHTA and CDR2 FQGNSA. The CDR3 loop spans 15 amino acids. V shed 2 bases, J shed 4 bases, and the junction held 7 bases outside the gene matches. The CDR3 DNA follows: TGTGCCAGCAGCTTATCGACAGGGAACACCTATGGCTACACCTTC. Protein product: CASSLSTGNTYGYTF.

V gene TRBV2 combines with J gene TRBJ1-1; D might be TRBD1 (5 bases). This CDR3 comprises 15 residues. V lost 4 bases, J lost 6 bases, and 18 bases lay in between. Germline loops: CDR1 SNHLY, CDR2 FYNNEI. CDR3 nucleotides: TGTGCCAGCAGTGCGGCCAGGGCGGGTTTCCCTGAAGCTTTCTTT. Its translation: CASSAARAGFPEAFF.